This entry features one T cell receptor beta chain sequence. Its antigen is still unknown. Regulatory T cells were sorted from thawed PBMCs rested overnight at 37°C with around 220 IU/ml IL-2. The sample originates from a study of Tregs in tolerant kidney transplant recipients. Overall study context: The nonmyeloablative bone marrow transplants came from related graft donors, with transient mixed chimerism.

Overall study results and limits: Antigen-driven expansion was suggested because donor-specific Tregs expanded more than all Tregs in tolerant patients.

TCRdb keeps only in-frame clones here, not all; method: immunoSEQ multiplex PCR. The sample lists some 74,000 clones; around 93% were seen once. From germline, CDR1 is SGHRS and CDR2 YFSETQ. Trimming cost V 4 bases and J 4 bases; bases outside gene matches: 15. This CDR3 has 17 residues. Sequenced material: Tregs from blood, taken before the transplant. This chain connects TRBV5-1 to TRBJ2-3; 7 bases agree with TRBD2. The receptor comes from a human donor who received a combined kidney and bone marrow transplant. Written as DNA, the CDR3 is TGCGCCAGCAGCACGCGGGGCGGGAGAATTAATGCAGATACGCAGTATTTT. As protein: CASSTRGGRINADTQYF. The full variable domain, completed using reference TRBV5-1 and TRBJ2-3, is KAGVTQTPRYLIKTRGQQVTLSCSPISGHRSVSWYQQTPGQGLQFLFEYFSETQRNKGNFPGRFSGRQFSNSRSEMNVSTLELGDSALYLCASSTRGGRINADTQYFGPGTRLTVL.